A single sample is the source of the 20 T cell receptor beta chains below, sequenced in a study of T cell responses to AZD1222 COVID-19 vaccine. TCRdb's copy holds only in-frame clones and misses some; the assay was immunoSEQ multiplex PCR. The sample lists 95,000 to 110,000 clones; around 90% were seen once. This material consisted of peripheral blood, taken on day 0 of AZD1222 vaccination. These receptors all come from an adult in good health.

The rearrangement links TRBV7-8 to TRBJ1-2, with D perhaps matching TRBD1 (6 bases). The germline CDR1 and CDR2 sequences are SGHVS and FQNEAQ. Trimming removed 3 bases at V and 6 bases at J, with 17 bases between. This CDR3 spans 15 amino acids. CDR3 bases: TGTGCCAGCAGCTTGGGCACAGGGTTAGGGAATGGCTACACCTTC. This sequence encodes CASSLGTGLGNGYTF.

In this sample, this clone turned up a few times. V gene TRBV11-3 combines with J gene TRBJ1-1; D is perhaps TRBD1 (5 bases). Trimming shortened V by 5 bases and J by 4 bases, and 17 bases separated the two germline ends. CDR1 SGHNT and CDR2 YENEEA come from the germline V gene. This CDR3 contains 15 residues. The CDR3 reads CASSTYRGGATEAFF. The CDR3 DNA follows: TGTGCCAGCAGCACCTACAGAGGTGGGGCCACTGAAGCTTTCTTT.

A few counts support this clone. The rearrangement uses TRBV12-3 or TRBV12-4 and TRBJ2-7, with unresolved D. CDR3 size: 11 residues. Trimming left V 1 base short and J 6 bases short, with 4 bases between. CDR3: CASSLGAEQYF. CDR3 bases: TGTGCCAGCAGTTTAGGGGCCGAGCAGTACTTC.

CDR3 protein: CASSPWTSTDTQYF. The CDR3 nucleotides are TGTGCCAGCAGCCCGTGGACTAGCACAGATACGCAGTATTTT. J is TRBJ2-3 and V is TRBV4-2; D is possibly TRBD2 (5 bases). The CDR3 covers 14 residues. V was pared by 4 bases and J by 0 bases, with 8 bases between. Per germline, CDR1 LGHNA and CDR2 YNFKEQ.

As DNA, the CDR3 is TGTGCCAGCAGCTTGGAAGGGGAAGCTAACTATGGCTACACCTTC. Its protein product is CASSLEGEANYGYTF. The chain joins TRBV5-8 to TRBJ1-2, with a possible D match to TRBD1 (5 bases). Germline values: CDR1 SGHTS, CDR2 YDEGEE. This CDR3 has 15 residues. V gave up 0 bases and J gave up 0 bases, with 9 bases separating them.

The rearrangement uses TRBV5-1 and TRBJ1-1; 7 bases fit TRBD1. CDR1 is SGHRS, CDR2 YFSETQ, per germline. J was trimmed by 1 base and V by 3 bases; bases with no gene match: 9. The CDR3 totals 16 residues. The DNA of the CDR3 is TGCGCCAGCAGCTCCAACCCCAGGGGGTCGAACACTGAAGCTTTCTTT. This sequence encodes CASSSNPRGSNTEAFF.

A single count supports this clone. The chain carries TRBV5-6 and TRBJ2-2, with a tentative D call TRBD2 (5 bases). V was trimmed by 1 base and J by 5 bases, leaving 12 bases between them. The CDR3 has 15 amino acids. Germline V gene sequence: CDR1 SGHDT, CDR2 YYEEEE. The chain's CDR3 is CASSLPGVDTGELFF. The CDR3 DNA reads as TGTGCCAGCAGCTTGCCCGGGGTTGATACCGGGGAGCTGTTTTTT.

This chain joins TRBV28 and TRBJ1-5; tentative D call: TRBD1 (6 bases). V was pared by 5 bases and J by 1 base, with 15 bases between. This CDR3 is 16 amino acids long. Germline lookup yields CDR1 MDHEN and CDR2 SYDVKM. The CDR3 reads CASSLQGSRSNQPQHF. DNA of the CDR3: TGTGCCAGCAGTCTACAGGGTAGTCGGAGCAATCAGCCCCAGCATTTT.

This chain links TRBV7-9 with TRBJ2-7; the D gene is possibly TRBD1 (6 bases). CDR1 is SEHNR, CDR2 FQNEAQ, per germline (reference sequence). This CDR3 spans 13 amino acids. The V gene lost 1 base and the J gene lost 7 bases, with 11 bases spanning the gap. DNA for the CDR3: TGTGCCAGCAGCTTAGAGGGGGATCTGGAGCAGTACTTC. Its protein product is CASSLEGDLEQYF.

The chain combines TRBV6-6 with TRBJ1-5, with D unclear. Trimming stripped 10 bases from V and 1 base from J, with 11 bases between. The CDR3 spans 13 residues. Germline V CDR1 and CDR2: MNHNY, SVGAGI (reference sequence). The CDR3 coding sequence is TGTGCCACCAGAGTAATCAGCAATCAGCCCCAGCATTTT. The encoded protein is CATRVISNQPQHF.

This clone came up once. The rearrangement links TRBV7-3 to TRBJ2-5; 8 nucleotides match TRBD1. After removal of 5 bases from V and 5 bases from J, the junction contained 4 bases not matched to a gene. CDR3 length: 13 amino acids. CDR1 SGHTA and CDR2 FQGTGA come from the germline V gene. CDR3 loop: CASSLRQGETQYF. For the CDR3, the DNA is TGTGCCAGCAGCCTTCGACAGGGGGAGACCCAGTACTTC.

The chain links TRBV28 to TRBJ2-5, with D hard to call. CDR1 is MDHEN, CDR2 SYDVKM, per germline. V was cut by 6 bases and J by 5 bases, with 16 bases left in between. CDR3 length: 14 residues. This CDR3 reads CASRNSRPRETQYF. The CDR3 DNA sequence: TGTGCCAGCAGAAACTCGCGCCCTCGGGAGACCCAGTACTTC.

V gene TRBV18 combines with J gene TRBJ2-7; 10 positions agree with TRBD1. V gave up 8 bases and J gave up 7 bases; unmatched junction bases: 8. The CDR3 runs 13 residues. Germline V CDR1 and CDR2: KGHSH, LQKENI. The CDR3 protein is CASTGQGLGEQYF. CDR3 DNA sequence: TGTGCCAGCACGGGACAGGGGCTGGGGGAGCAGTACTTC.

The table lists this clone with a count of one. The chain is built from TRBV2 and TRBJ2-4; a weak D match, TRBD1 (6 bases). The germline V and J ends were trimmed by 7 bases and 4 bases, with 11 bases remaining between them. CDR1 is SNHLY, CDR2 FYNNEI, per germline. The CDR3 has 13 residues. Here the CDR3 reads CASKDRTKNIQYF. In nucleotides, the CDR3 is TGTGCCAGCAAAGACAGGACGAAAAACATTCAGTACTTC.

The rearrangement links TRBV7-2 to TRBJ1-2; 9 nucleotides align to TRBD1. The J segment lost 7 bases and the V segment lost 5 bases, leaving 5 bases of the junction unmatched. Germline assignment: CDR1 SGHTA and CDR2 FQGNSA. The CDR3 contains 13 residues. Written as DNA, the CDR3 is TGTGCCAGCAGCGGAACAGGGGGCCCTGGCTACACCTTC. Its translation: CASSGTGGPGYTF. The full variable domain, rest sourced from reference TRBV7-2 and TRBJ1-2, is GAGVSQSPSNKVTEKGKDVELRCDPISGHTALYWYRQSLGQGLEFLIYFQGNSAPDKSGLPSDRFSAERTGGSVSTLTIQRTQQEDSAVYLCASSGTGGPGYTFGSGTRLTVV.

With respect to this clone: An end of the junction differs from the germline gene, which may be a read error. This sequence joins TRBV4-3 and TRBJ2-2; no firm D call. The CDR3 extends over 12 amino acids. The germline CDR1 and CDR2 sequences are LGHNA and YSLEER. CDR3 nucleotides: TGCGCCAACAGCCAAGAAATCGGGGAGCTGTTTTTT. Translated, it gives CANSQEIGELFF.

The chain carries TRBV7-2 and TRBJ1-6; D call uncertain. The length of the CDR3 is 13 residues. Germline CDR1 and CDR2: SGHTA and FQGNSA. Trimming pared 11 bases from V and 7 bases from J, leaving 15 bases between. CDR3: CAGREWENSPLHF. CDR3 DNA sequence: TGTGCCGGTCGGGAGTGGGAGAATTCACCCCTCCACTTT.

The rearrangement joins TRBV20-1 to TRBJ2-2; 10 bases match TRBD1. The germline V gene has CDR1 DFQATT and CDR2 SNEGSKA (reference sequence). This CDR3 is 16 amino acids long. V trimming: 3 bases; J trimming: 7 bases; junction bases outside the gene matches: 11. CDR3 loop: CSASFRTGGRSGELFF. CDR3 in DNA: TGCAGTGCTAGTTTCCGGACAGGGGGTCGCAGCGGGGAGCTGTTTTTT.

The chain employs TRBV3-1 (or the pseudogene TRBV3-2) and TRBJ2-3; 16 positions match TRBD2. Trimming took 0 bases from V and 5 from J; bases not matched to a gene: 11. This CDR3 has 20 residues. From germline, CDR1 is LGHDT and CDR2 YNNKEL (reference sequence). This CDR3 reads CASSQESPGLAGGPGDTQYF. The CDR3 coding sequence is TGTGCCAGCAGCCAAGAGAGCCCGGGACTAGCGGGAGGGCCCGGAGATACGCAGTATTTT.

This clone was detected only once. The rearrangement uses TRBV30 and TRBJ1-2; a weak D match, TRBD1 (5 bases). Germline V gene sequence: CDR1 GTSNPN, CDR2 SVGIG (reference sequence). Trimming cost V 4 bases and J 5 bases, with 17 bases left between them. The CDR3 runs 14 residues. The CDR3 reads CAWIGLGLGYGYTF. The CDR3 nucleotides are TGTGCCTGGATAGGTTTGGGGCTAGGGTATGGCTACACCTTC. Drawing the rest from reference TRBV30 and TRBJ1-2, the complete variable domain is SQTIHQWPATLVQPVGSPLSLECTVEGTSNPNLYWYRQAAGRGLQLLFYSVGIGQISSEVPQNLSASRPQDRQFILSSKKLLLSDSGFYLCAWIGLGLGYGYTFGSGTRLTVV.